The present T cell receptor beta chain was sequenced within a study of PD-1 blockade in classical Hodgkin lymphoma. Trimming took 0 bases from V and 4 from J; bases not matched to a gene: 10. This CDR3 contains 18 residues. CDR1 is LGHNA, CDR2 YSLEER, per germline. Every single patient, without exception, relapsed after autologous stem cell transplantation, and brentuximab vedotin exposure varied. Measured with immunoSEQ multiplex PCR; TCRdb has only the in-frame clones, and not every one. Of about 24,000 clones listed, more than 60% were seen once; the top ten hold roughly 8%. Sequences were derived from peripheral blood mononuclear cells (PBMCs), sampled before the second cycle of nivolumab. The receptor comes from a human donor with classical Hodgkin lymphoma. The chain uses TRBV4-3 and TRBJ2-1; 9 positions match TRBD2. The DNA of the CDR3 is TGCGCCAGCAGCCAAGATGGGTTAGCGGGAGAGTCATACAATGAGCAGTTCTTC. Translated: CASSQDGLAGESYNEQFF.